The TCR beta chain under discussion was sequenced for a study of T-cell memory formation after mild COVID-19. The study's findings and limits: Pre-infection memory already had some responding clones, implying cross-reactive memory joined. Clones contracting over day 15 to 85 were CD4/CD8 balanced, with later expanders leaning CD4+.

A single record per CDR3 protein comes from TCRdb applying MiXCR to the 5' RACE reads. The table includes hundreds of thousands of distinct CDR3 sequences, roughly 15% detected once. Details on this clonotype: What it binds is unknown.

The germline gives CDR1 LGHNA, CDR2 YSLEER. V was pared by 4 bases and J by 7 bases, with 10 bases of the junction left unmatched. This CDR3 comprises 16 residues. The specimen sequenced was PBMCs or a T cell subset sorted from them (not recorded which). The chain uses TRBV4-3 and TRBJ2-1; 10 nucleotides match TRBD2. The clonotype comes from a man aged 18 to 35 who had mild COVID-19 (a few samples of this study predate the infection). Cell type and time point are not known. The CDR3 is CASSPIAGGGLNEQFF. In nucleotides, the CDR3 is TGCGCCAGCAGCCCGATAGCGGGGGGCGGCTTAAATGAGCAGTTCTTC.